The source of this T cell receptor (beta chain) is a study of metastatic and nonmetastatic thyroid tumors. Study at large: Repertoire data that came from the blood and tumor or nodule tissue of malignant and benign thyroid patients were compared. Findings and caveats of the study: As reported, TCR beta diversity in blood and tumor was significantly higher in malignant thyroid tumors than in benign nodules.

Study processing details: Across clinicopathological groups, CDR3 differences served as the basis for building a distant-metastasis classifier for papillary thyroid cancer. TCRdb re-clonotyped the PCR reads through MiXCR. The V and J calls were not made by the authors but by TCRdb's processing. The sample has approximately 15,000 clones, roughly a quarter seen once; the top ten hold about 8.4%. Trimming removed 3 bases from V and 3 bases from J; junction bases left unmatched: 2. The CDR3 spans 13 residues. Germline V gene data show CDR1 as SGHTA and CDR2 as FQGNSA. A remark on this clone: As yet, its antigen is unknown.

Treatment of any kind had been given to no patient before thyroid surgery. The rearrangement joins TRBV7-2 to TRBJ2-7, with 7 bases aligning to TRBD2. Material: tumor tissue. This clonotype was sampled from a female donor with papillary thyroid cancer or a benign thyroid nodule (not recorded which). Some clones in this sample may be carry-over from other donors' samples. CDR3 bases: TGTGCCAGCAGCTTTAGCGGGCGCTACGAGCAGTACTTC. It encodes CASSFSGRYEQYF.